The sequence of this TCR beta chain was determined in a study of identical twins. Study results and limitations: Researchers reported weaker excess twin sharing in beta out-of-frame sequences.

Germline V gene data show CDR1 as MNHNS and CDR2 as SASEGT. The CDR3 extends over 16 amino acids. Trimming took 7 bases from V and 5 from J, leaving 22 bases between them. This clonotype was recorded a few times. Its antigen is unknown. In TCRdb, the 5' RACE reads were re-called with MiXCR into one record per CDR3 protein. In the table there are 450,000 or so distinct CDR3 sequences, 24% of which are singletons. The same sample was also used in a study of T cells expressing NK-cell markers. That investigation notes: Within the sequenced cohort of eight donors, seven exhibited HCMV seropositivity and one was seronegative. In several donors, these clonotypes also led the CD3+CD56-NKG2C+ fraction.

This TCR came from a woman under 30 in good health. This chain uses TRBV6-1 with TRBJ2-3; D not certain. Sequencing was performed on CD4+ T cells sorted from blood. The CDR3 sequence is CASNTRVASIQDTQYF. For the CDR3, the DNA is TGTGCCAGCAACACCCGGGTAGCAAGTATACAAGATACGCAGTATTTT.